This T cell receptor (beta chain) was documented in a study of T cell clones after liver transplantation. Some clones are missing from TCRdb's copy, which holds only in-frame ones; the method was immunoSEQ multiplex PCR. The table lists 15,000 to 20,000 clones, more than 70% of them singletons. This clone has only a few counts. This CDR3 spans 12 amino acids. Trimming removed 6 bases at V and 6 bases at J, with 8 bases between. Germline CDR1 is LNHDA and CDR2 is SQIVND (reference sequence). This specimen consisted of CD8+ T cells from blood, obtained 48 months after liver transplant. This TCR derives from a human patient who received a liver transplant. T cells may partly derive from the graft donor. V and J are TRBV19 and TRBJ2-2; D is perhaps TRBD1 (5 bases). CDR3 sequence: CASRLGAGELFF. The CDR3 nucleotides are TGTGCCAGTAGGCTAGGGGCCGGGGAGCTGTTTTTT.